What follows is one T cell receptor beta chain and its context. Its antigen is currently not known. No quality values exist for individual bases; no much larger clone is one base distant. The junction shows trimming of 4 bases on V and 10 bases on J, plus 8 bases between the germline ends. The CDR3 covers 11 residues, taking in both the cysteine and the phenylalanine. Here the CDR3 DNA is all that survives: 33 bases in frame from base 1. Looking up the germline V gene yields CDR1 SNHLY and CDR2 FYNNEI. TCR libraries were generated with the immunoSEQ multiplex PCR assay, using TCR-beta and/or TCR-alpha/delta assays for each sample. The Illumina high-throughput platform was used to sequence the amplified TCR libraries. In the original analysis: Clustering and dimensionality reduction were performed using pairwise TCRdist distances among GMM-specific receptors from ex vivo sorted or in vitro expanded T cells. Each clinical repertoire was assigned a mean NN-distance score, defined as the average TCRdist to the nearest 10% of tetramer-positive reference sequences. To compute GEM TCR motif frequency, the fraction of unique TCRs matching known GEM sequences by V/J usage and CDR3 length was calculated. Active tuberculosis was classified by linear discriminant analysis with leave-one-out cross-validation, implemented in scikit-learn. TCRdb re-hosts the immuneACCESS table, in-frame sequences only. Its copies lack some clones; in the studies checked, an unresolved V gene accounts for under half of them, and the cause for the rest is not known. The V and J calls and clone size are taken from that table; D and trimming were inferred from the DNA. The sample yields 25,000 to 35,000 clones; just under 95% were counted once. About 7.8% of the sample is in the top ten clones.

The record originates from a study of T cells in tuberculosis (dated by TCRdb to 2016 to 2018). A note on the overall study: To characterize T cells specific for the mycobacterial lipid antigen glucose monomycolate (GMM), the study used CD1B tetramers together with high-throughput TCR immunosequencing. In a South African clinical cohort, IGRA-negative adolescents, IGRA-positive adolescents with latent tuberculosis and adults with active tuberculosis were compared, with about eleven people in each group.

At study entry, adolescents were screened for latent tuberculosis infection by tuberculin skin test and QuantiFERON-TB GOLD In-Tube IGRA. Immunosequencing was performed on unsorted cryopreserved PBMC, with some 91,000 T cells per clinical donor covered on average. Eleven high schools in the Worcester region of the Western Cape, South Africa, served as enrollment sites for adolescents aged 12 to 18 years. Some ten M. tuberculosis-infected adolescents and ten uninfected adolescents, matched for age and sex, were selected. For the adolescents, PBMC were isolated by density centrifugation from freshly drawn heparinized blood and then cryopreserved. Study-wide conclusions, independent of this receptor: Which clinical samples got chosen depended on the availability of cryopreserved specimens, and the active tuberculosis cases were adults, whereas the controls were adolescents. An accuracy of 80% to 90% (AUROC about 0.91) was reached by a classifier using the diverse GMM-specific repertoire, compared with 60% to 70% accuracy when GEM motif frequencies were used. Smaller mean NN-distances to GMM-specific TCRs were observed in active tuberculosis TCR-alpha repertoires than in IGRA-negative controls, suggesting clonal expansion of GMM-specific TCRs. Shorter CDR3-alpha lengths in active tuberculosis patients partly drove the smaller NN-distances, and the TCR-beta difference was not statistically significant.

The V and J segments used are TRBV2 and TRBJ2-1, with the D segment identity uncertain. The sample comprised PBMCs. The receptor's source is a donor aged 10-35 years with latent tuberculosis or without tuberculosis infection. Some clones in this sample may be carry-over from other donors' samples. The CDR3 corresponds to CASSVSNEQFF. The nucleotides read TGTGCCAGCAGTGTAAGCAACGAGCAGTTCTTC.